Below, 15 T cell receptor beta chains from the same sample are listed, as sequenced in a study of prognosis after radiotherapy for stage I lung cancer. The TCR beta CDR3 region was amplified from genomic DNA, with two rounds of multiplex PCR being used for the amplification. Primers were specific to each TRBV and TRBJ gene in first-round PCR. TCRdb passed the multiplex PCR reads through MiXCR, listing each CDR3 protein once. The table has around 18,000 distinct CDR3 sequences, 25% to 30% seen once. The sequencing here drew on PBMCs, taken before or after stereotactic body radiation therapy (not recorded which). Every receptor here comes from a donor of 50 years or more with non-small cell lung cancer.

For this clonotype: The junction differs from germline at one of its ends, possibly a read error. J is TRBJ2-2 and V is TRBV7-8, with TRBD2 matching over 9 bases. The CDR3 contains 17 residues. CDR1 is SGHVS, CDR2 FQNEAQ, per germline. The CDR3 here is CAGSLSHTCGRAGELFF. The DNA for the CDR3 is TGTGCCGGCAGCTTATCTCATACTTGCGGGAGGGCCGGTGAGCTGTTTTTT. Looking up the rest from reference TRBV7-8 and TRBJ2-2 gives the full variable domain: GAGVSQSPRYKVAKRGQDVALRCDPISGHVSLFWYQQALGQGPEFLTYFQNEAQLDKSGLPSDRFFAERPEGSVSTLKIQRTQQEDSAVYLCAGSLSHTCGRAGELFFGEGSRLTVL.

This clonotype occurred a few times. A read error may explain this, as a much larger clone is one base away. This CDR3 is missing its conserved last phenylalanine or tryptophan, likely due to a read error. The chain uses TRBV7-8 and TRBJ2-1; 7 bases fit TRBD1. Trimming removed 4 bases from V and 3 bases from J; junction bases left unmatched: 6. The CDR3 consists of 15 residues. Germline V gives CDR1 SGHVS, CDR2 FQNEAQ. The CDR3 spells CASSSDRQNYNEQFL. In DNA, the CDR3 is TGTGCCAGCAGCTCGGACAGGCAGAACTACAATGAGCAGTTCCTC.

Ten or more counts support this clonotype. CDR3 protein: CASTTGLLAGVLEQYF. The CDR3 nucleotides read TGTGCCAGCACCACCGGCCTCCTAGCGGGAGTGCTTGAGCAGTACTTC. This chain uses TRBV12-3 or TRBV12-4 with TRBJ2-7; 10 bases line up with TRBD2. The V segment lost 7 bases and the J segment 7 bases; nucleotides outside the gene matches: 16. The length of the CDR3 is 16 residues.

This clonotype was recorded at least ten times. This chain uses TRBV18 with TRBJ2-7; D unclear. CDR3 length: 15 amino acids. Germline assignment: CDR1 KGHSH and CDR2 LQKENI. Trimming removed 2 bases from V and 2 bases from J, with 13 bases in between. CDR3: CASSPWVQSPYEQYF. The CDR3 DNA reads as TGTGCCAGCTCACCATGGGTACAGAGTCCCTACGAGCAGTACTTC. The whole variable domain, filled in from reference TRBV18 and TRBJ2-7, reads NAGVMQNPRHLVRRRGQEARLRCSPMKGHSHVYWYRQLPEEGLKFMVYLQKENIIDESGMPKERFSAEFPKEGPSILRIQQVVRGDSAAYFCASSPWVQSPYEQYFGPGTRLTVT.

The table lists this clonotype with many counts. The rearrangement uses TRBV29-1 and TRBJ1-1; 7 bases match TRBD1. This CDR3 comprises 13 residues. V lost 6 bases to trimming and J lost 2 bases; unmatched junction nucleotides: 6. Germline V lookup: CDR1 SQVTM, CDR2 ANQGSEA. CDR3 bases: TGCAGCGTGGCCGGGACAGCTAACACTGAAGCTTTCTTT. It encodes CSVAGTANTEAFF.

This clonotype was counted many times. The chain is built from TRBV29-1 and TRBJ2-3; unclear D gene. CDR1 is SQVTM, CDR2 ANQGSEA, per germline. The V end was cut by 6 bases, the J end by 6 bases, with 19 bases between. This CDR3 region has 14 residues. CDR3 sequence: CSVSPGGSGDTQYF. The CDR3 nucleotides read TGCAGCGTGTCCCCTGGCGGTTCTGGGGATACGCAGTATTTT.

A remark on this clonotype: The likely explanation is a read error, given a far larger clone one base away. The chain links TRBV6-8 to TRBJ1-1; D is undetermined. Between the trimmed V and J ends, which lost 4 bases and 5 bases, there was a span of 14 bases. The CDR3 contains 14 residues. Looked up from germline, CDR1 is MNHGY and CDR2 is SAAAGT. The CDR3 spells CASSFDKDWTEAFF. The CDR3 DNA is TGTGCCAGCAGTTTTGACAAGGACTGGACTGAAGCTTTCTTT.

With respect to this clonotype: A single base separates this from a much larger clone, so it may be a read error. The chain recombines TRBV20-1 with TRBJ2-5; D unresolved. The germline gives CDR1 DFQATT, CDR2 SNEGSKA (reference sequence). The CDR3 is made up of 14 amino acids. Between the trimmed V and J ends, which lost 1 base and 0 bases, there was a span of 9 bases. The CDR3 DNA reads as TGCAGTGCTAGAGGTGACTGCGACCAAGAGACCCAGTACTTC. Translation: CSARGDCDQETQYF.

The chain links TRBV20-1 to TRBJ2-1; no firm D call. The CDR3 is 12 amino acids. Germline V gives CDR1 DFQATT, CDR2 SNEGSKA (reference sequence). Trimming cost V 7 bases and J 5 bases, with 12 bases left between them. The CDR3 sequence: CSDSLPNNEQFF. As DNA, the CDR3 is TGCAGTGATAGTTTGCCTAACAATGAGCAGTTCTTC.

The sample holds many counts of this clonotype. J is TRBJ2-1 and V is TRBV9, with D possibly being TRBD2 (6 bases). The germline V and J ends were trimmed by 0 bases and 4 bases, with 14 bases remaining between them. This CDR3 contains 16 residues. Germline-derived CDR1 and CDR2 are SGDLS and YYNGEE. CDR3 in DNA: TGTGCCAGCAGCGTAGGGGCCAAGCGGGCATACAATGAGCAGTTCTTC. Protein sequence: CASSVGAKRAYNEQFF.

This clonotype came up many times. CDR3 DNA sequence: TGTGCCAGCGACGGCTCAAAGACAGATACGCAGTATTTT. Translating it yields CASDGSKTDTQYF. This chain joins TRBV28 and TRBJ2-3; D gene ambiguous. The V gene lost 8 bases and the J gene lost 3 bases, with 12 bases spanning the gap. There are 13 residues in the CDR3. Germline V CDR1 and CDR2: MDHEN, SYDVKM.

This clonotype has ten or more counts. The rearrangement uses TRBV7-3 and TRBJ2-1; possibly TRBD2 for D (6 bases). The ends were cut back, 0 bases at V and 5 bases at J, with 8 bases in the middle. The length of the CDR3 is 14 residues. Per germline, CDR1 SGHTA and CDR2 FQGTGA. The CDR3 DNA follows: TGTGCCAGCAGCTTAACTAGCGGAGACAATGAGCAGTTCTTC. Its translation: CASSLTSGDNEQFF.

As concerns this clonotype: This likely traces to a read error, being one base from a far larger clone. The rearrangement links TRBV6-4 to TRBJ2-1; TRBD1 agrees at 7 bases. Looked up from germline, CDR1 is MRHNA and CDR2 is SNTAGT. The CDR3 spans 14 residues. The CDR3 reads CASSYRDRNNGQFF. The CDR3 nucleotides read TGTGCCAGCAGTTACCGGGACAGAAACAATGGGCAGTTCTTC.

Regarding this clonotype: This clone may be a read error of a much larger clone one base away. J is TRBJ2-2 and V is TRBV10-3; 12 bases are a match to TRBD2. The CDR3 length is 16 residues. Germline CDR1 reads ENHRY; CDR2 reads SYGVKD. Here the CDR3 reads CAVRTTSGRNTGELFF. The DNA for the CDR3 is TGTGCCGTCAGAACGACTAGCGGGAGAAACACCGGGGAGCTGTTTTTT.

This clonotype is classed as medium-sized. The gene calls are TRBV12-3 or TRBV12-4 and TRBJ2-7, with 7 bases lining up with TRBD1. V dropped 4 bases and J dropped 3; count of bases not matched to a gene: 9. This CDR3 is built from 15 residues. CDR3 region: CASSYNRGPSYEQYF. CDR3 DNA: TGTGCCAGCAGTTATAACAGGGGTCCAAGCTACGAGCAGTACTTC.